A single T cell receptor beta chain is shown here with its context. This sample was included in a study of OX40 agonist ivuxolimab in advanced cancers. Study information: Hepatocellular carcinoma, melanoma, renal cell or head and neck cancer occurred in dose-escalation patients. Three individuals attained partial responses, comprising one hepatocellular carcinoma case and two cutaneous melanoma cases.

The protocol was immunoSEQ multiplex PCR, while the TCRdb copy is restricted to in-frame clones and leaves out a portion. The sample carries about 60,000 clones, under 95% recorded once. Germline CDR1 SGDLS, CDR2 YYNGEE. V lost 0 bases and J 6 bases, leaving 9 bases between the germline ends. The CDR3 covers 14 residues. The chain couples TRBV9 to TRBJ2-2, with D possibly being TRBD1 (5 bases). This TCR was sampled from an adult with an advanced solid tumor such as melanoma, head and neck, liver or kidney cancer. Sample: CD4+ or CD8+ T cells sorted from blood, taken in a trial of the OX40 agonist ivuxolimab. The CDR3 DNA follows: TGTGCCAGCAGCGTAGATACAGGACCCGGGGAGCTGTTTTTT. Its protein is CASSVDTGPGELFF.